The table lists the clone carrying this TCR beta chain with a count of one. The antigen remains unidentified. V lost 5 bases and J 4 bases, leaving 11 bases between the germline ends. CDR3 length: 13 amino acids. This sample is part of a study of T cell responses to AZD1222 COVID-19 vaccine. Study-wide results and limits: Repertoire collection took place solely once the T cell response had peaked. Donors, mostly white British, included more females; clonal diversity was possibly underestimated.

Profiled with immunoSEQ multiplex PCR; TCRdb holds only in-frame clones, not every one. Of about 150,000 clones in the sample, about nine tenths were seen once. The J gene is TRBJ1-1, the V gene TRBV12-3 or TRBV12-4; D gene uncertain. The sequences come from peripheral blood, collected after recovery from COVID-19. The origin of this receptor is an adult who had recovered from COVID-19. This chain's CDR3 is CASSPPYLTEAFF. The CDR3 DNA sequence: TGTGCCAGCAGTCCGCCCTACCTCACTGAAGCTTTCTTT.